The rows below give T cell receptor beta chains drawn from one sample of a study of CXCR3-negative and CXCR3-positive naive CD8 T cells. TCRdb reprocessed the 5' RACE reads; each CDR3 protein has one entry and no DNA is given. The sample data list roughly 50,000 distinct CDR3 sequences. The specimen was memory CD8+ T cells from blood. The receptors originated from a human donor in good health. Some clones in this sample may be carry-over from other donors' samples. CDR3s include the opening cysteine and the closing phenylalanine or tryptophan.

j_gene: TRBJ2-2
v_gene: TRBV6-5
len: 14
CDR3aa: CASSTNGGAGELFF

j_gene: TRBJ1-1
v_gene: TRBV25-1
len: 13
CDR3aa: CASSEGTLTEAFF

j_gene: TRBJ2-3
v_gene: TRBV7-9
len: 15
CDR3aa: CASSFIADSPDTQYF

j_gene: TRBJ2-7
v_gene: TRBV14
len: 14
CDR3aa: CASSQAGTLYEQYF

j_gene: TRBJ2-7
v_gene: TRBV28
len: 15
CDR3aa: CASSPDRVADSEQYF

j_gene: TRBJ2-5
v_gene: TRBV7-9
len: 16
CDR3aa: CASSLSSGGLQETQYF

j_gene: TRBJ2-5
v_gene: TRBV29-1
len: 16
CDR3aa: CSVDVLAGKYQETQYF

j_gene: TRBJ2-7
v_gene: TRBV5-1
len: 15
CDR3aa: CASSSYGQGDYEQYF

j_gene: TRBJ2-1
v_gene: TRBV20-1
len: 18
CDR3aa: CSARDRVAGGSSYNEQFF

j_gene: TRBJ2-3
v_gene: TRBV6-4
len: 15
CDR3aa: CASSPDGGAADTQYF

j_gene: TRBJ2-3
v_gene: TRBV27
len: 11
CDR3aa: CASERGGTQYF

j_gene: TRBJ2-7
v_gene: TRBV12-3/TRBV12-4
len: 16
CDR3aa: CASSFPCWREDYEQYF

j_gene: TRBJ2-5
v_gene: TRBV2
len: 16
CDR3aa: CASRPLAGSSQETQYF

j_gene: TRBJ2-7
v_gene: TRBV29-1
len: 14
CDR3aa: CSVEVAGSSYEQYF

j_gene: TRBJ2-7
v_gene: TRBV19
len: 14
CDR3aa: CASRDYASSYEQYF

j_gene: TRBJ1-1
v_gene: TRBV7-9
len: 17
CDR3aa: CASSLGRDGLGRTEAFF

j_gene: TRBJ2-1
v_gene: TRBV29-1
len: 12
CDR3aa: CSVGTGANEQFF

j_gene: TRBJ2-1
v_gene: TRBV6-2/TRBV6-3
len: 14
CDR3aa: CASSWLTAHNEQFF

j_gene: TRBJ2-2
v_gene: TRBV5-5
len: 15
CDR3aa: CASSHDRTYTGELFF

j_gene: TRBJ2-5
v_gene: TRBV7-8
len: 14
CDR3aa: CASSPDFIQETQYF

j_gene: TRBJ2-7
v_gene: TRBV29-1
len: 12
CDR3aa: CSVETGNYEQYF

j_gene: TRBJ1-1
v_gene: TRBV6-2/TRBV6-3
len: 14
CDR3aa: CASSYSGWDTEAFF

j_gene: TRBJ1-2
v_gene: TRBV6-6
len: 15
CDR3aa: CASTPGQKTNYGYTF

j_gene: TRBJ2-2
v_gene: TRBV7-2
len: 13
CDR3aa: CASSLHRGGELFF

j_gene: TRBJ2-7
v_gene: TRBV6-5
len: 16
CDR3aa: CASSWGLAGKINEQYF

j_gene: TRBJ2-5
v_gene: TRBV12-3/TRBV12-4
len: 12
CDR3aa: CASSFGQETQYF

j_gene: TRBJ2-1
v_gene: TRBV7-3
len: 15
CDR3aa: CASSPTSGGAGEQFF

j_gene: TRBJ2-1
v_gene: TRBV7-9
len: 21
CDR3aa: CASSLSGATSGRAGTYNEQFF

j_gene: TRBJ2-1
v_gene: TRBV7-3
len: 17
CDR3aa: CASSPWGEGASYNEQFF

j_gene: TRBJ2-5
v_gene: TRBV6-5
len: 20
CDR3aa: CASSYLIPIGTVGSQETQYF

j_gene: TRBJ2-5
v_gene: TRBV27
len: 14
CDR3aa: CASSNTGGEQTQYF

j_gene: TRBJ2-1
v_gene: TRBV12-3/TRBV12-4
len: 14
CDR3aa: CASSLSGGGNEQFF

j_gene: TRBJ2-1
v_gene: TRBV6-5
len: 15
CDR3aa: CASSAGTSDYNEQFF

j_gene: TRBJ2-7
v_gene: TRBV20-1
len: 18
CDR3aa: CSARDVGPFEGGFSEQYF

j_gene: TRBJ2-7
v_gene: TRBV29-1
len: 12
CDR3aa: CSVTGHLYEQYF

j_gene: TRBJ1-1
v_gene: TRBV28
len: 14
CDR3aa: CASSLGAGTTEAFF

j_gene: TRBJ2-7
v_gene: TRBV10-3
len: 17
CDR3aa: CAIRGASSGGPGVEQYF

j_gene: TRBJ2-7
v_gene: TRBV7-6
len: 14
CDR3aa: CASSQGQGSDEQYF

j_gene: TRBJ2-7
v_gene: TRBV6-2/TRBV6-3
len: 16
CDR3aa: CASSSGTRDRIYEQYF

j_gene: TRBJ2-5
v_gene: TRBV6-2/TRBV6-3
len: 15
CDR3aa: CASSYTASGSETQYF

j_gene: TRBJ1-1
v_gene: TRBV7-3
len: 17
CDR3aa: CASSLAGGQGAWTEAFF